This TCR beta chain was documented in a study of CD8 T cells in Susac syndrome. The CDR3 spans 17 residues. In germline, CDR1 is SGDLS, CDR2 YYNGEE. V lost 4 bases to trimming and J lost 1 base, with 21 bases between them. With random hexamers, reverse transcription was performed on about 0.5 to 1 ug of RNA. One entry per CDR3 protein, called by TCRdb with MiXCR from the immunoSEQ multiplex PCR reads. This repertoire shows roughly 200,000 distinct CDR3 sequences, roughly nine tenths found once; its top ten account for about 0.1%. The chain recombines TRBV9 with TRBJ2-7; D may be TRBD1 (6 bases). The material sequenced was CD4+ T cells from PBMCs. This TCR was sampled from a human donor with Susac syndrome. This CDR3 reads CASSTRGGQGTSYEQYF. The DNA for the CDR3 is TGTGCCAGCAGCACCCGAGGTGGTCAGGGGACGTCCTACGAGCAGTACTTC.